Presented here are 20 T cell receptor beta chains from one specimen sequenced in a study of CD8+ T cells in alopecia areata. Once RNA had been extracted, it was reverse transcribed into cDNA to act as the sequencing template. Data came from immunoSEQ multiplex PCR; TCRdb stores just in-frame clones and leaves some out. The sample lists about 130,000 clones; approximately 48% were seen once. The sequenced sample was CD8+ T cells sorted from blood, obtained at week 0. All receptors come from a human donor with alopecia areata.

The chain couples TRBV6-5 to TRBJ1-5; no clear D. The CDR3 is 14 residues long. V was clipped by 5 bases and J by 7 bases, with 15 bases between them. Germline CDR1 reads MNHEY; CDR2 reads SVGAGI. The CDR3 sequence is CASSRPGFGQPQHF. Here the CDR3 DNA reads TGTGCCAGCAGTCGCCCGGGTTTTGGGCAGCCCCAGCATTTT.

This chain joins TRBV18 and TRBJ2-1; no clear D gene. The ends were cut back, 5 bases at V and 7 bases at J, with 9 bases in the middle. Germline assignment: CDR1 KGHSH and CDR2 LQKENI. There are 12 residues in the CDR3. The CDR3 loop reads CASSADGNEQFF. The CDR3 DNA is TGTGCCAGCTCAGCCGACGGGAATGAGCAGTTCTTC.

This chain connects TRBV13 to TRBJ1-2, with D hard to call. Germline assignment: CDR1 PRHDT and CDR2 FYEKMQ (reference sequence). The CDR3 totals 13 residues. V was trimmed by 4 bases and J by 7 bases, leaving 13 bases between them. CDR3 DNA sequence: TGTGCCAGCAGCTCCTCCGAGGTTGGTGGCTACACCTTC. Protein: CASSSSEVGGYTF.

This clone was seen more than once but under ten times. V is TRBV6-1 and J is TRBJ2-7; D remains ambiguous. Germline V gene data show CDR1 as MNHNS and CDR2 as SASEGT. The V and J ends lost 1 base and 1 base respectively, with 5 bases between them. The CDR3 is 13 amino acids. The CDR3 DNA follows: TGTGCCAGCAGTGAAGGGCTTTCCTACGAGCAGTACTTC. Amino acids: CASSEGLSYEQYF.

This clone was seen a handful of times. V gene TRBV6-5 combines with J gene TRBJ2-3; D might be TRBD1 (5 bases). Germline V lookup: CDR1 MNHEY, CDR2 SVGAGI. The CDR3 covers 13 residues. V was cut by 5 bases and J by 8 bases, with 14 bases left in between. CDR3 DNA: TGTGCCAGCAGTCTACAGGTGGGCCGTACGCAGTATTTT. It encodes CASSLQVGRTQYF.

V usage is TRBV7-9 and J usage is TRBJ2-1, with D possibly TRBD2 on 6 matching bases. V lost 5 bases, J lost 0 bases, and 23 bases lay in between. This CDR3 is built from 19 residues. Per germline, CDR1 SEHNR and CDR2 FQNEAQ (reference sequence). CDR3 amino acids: CASSPTRGLLPSSYNEQFF. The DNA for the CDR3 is TGTGCCAGCAGCCCGACCCGGGGACTCCTACCGAGCTCCTACAATGAGCAGTTCTTC.

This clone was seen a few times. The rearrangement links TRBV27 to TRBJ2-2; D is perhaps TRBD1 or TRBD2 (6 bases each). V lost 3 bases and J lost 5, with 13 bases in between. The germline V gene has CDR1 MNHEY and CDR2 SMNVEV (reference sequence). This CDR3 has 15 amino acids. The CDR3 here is CASSFSTGRTGELFF. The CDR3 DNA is TGTGCCAGCAGTTTCAGTACAGGGAGGACCGGGGAGCTGTTTTTT.

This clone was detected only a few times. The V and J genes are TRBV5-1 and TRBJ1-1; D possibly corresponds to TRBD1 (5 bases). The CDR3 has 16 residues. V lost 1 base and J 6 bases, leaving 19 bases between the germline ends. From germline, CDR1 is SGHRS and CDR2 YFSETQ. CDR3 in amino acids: CASSLWYDSPSSEAFF. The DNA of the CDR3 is TGCGCCAGCAGCTTGTGGTATGACAGCCCATCCTCTGAAGCTTTCTTT.

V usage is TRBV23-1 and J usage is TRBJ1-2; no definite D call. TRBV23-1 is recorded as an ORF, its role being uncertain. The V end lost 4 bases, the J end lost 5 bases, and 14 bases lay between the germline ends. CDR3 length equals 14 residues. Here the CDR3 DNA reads TGCGCCAGCAGTCTCGCCCGAGGAGGGTATGGCTACACCTTC. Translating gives CASSLARGGYGYTF.

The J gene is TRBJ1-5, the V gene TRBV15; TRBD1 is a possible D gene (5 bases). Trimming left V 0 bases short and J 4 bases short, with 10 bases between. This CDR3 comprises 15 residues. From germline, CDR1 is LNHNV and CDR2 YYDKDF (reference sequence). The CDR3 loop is CATSRERGGNQPQHF. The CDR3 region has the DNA TGTGCCACCAGCAGAGAGCGGGGGGGTAATCAGCCCCAGCATTTT.

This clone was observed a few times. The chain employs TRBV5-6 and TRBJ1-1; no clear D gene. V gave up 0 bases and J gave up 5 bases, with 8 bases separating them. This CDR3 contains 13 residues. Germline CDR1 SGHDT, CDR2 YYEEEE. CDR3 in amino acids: CASSLGRLTEAFF. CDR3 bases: TGTGCCAGCAGCTTGGGCAGGCTAACTGAAGCTTTCTTT.

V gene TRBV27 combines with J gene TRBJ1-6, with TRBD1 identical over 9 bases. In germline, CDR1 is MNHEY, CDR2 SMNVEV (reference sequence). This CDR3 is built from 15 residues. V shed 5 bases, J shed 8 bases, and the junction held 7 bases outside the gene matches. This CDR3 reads CASSTMGQGDSPLHF. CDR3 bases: TGTGCCAGCAGTACCATGGGACAGGGTGATTCACCCCTCCACTTT.

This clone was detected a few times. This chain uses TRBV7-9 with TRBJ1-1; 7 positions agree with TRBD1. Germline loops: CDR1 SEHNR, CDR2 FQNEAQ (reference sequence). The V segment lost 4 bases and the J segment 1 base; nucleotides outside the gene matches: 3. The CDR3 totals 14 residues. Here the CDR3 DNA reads TGTGCCAGCAGCTACAGGGGAAGGAACACTGAAGCTTTCTTT. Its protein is CASSYRGRNTEAFF. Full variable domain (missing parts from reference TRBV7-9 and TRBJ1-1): DTGVSQNPRHKITKRGQNVTFRCDPISEHNRLYWYRQTLGQGPEFLTYFQNEAQLEKSRLLSDRFSAERPKGSFSTLEIQRTEQGDSAMYLCASSYRGRNTEAFFGQGTRLTVV.

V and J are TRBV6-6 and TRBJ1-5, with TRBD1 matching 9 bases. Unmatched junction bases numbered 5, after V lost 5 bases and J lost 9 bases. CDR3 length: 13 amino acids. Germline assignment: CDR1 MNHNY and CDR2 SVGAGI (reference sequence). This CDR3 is CASSGTGIRPQHF. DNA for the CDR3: TGTGCCAGCAGTGGGACAGGGATTCGGCCCCAGCATTTT.

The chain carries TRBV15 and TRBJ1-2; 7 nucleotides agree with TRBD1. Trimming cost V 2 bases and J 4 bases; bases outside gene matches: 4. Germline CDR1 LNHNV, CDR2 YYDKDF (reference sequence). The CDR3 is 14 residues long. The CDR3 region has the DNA TGTGCCACCAGCAGACACCGGGACAGCTATGGCTACACCTTC. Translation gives CATSRHRDSYGYTF.

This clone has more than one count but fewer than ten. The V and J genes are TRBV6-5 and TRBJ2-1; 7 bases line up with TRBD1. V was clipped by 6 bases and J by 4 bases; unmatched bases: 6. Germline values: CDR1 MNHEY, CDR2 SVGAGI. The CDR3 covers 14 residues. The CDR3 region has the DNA TGTGCCAGCAGCCGGGACAGCGCTTACAATGAGCAGTTCTTC. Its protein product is CASSRDSAYNEQFF.

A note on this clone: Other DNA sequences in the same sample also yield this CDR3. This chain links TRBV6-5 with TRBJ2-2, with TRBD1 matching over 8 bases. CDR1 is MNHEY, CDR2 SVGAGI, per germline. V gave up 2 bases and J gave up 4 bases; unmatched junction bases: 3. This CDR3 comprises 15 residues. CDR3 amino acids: CASSYGTGATGELFF. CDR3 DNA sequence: TGTGCCAGCAGTTACGGGACAGGTGCCACCGGGGAGCTGTTTTTT.

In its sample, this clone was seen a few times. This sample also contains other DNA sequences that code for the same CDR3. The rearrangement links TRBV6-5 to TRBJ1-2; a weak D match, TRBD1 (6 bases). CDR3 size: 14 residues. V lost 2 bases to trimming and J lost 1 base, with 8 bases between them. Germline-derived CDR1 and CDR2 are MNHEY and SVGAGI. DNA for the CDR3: TGTGCCAGCAGTTACAGGGGGTTTAACTATGGCTACACCTTC. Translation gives CASSYRGFNYGYTF.

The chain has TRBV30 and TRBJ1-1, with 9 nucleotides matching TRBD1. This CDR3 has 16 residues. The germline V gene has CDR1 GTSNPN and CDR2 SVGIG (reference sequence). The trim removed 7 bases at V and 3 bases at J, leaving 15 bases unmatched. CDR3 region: CASSEGTGMRYTEAFF. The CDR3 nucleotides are TGTGCCTCTTCCGAAGGGACAGGGATGAGGTACACTGAAGCTTTCTTT.

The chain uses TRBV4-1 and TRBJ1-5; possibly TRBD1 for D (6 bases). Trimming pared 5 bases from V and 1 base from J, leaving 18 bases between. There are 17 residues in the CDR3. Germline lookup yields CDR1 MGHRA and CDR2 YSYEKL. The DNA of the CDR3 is TGCGCCAGCAGCTTCCGACAGGCGAGAGGAAGCAATCAGCCCCAGCATTTT. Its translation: CASSFRQARGSNQPQHF.